This TCR beta chain was captured in a study of blood T cell repertoires in COVID-19. The wider study: PBMCs, B-cell-depleted T cells, or T cells were the source of the cDNA or gDNA that made up the material.

V trimming: 4 bases; J trimming: 5 bases; junction bases outside the gene matches: 10. The CDR3 extends over 16 amino acids. Germline V CDR1 and CDR2: SGHRS, YFSETQ. Categorization into cohorts depended on clinical history that participants reported. Participants classified as exposed had met a COVID-19 case within 2 weeks before study entry. This clone was counted a few times. In the source study's methods: Counts of nucleated cells, estimated from reference gene primer amplification, were obtained. Assay: immunoSEQ multiplex PCR; the TCRdb copy retains only in-frame clones and omits some. The V and J calls and clone size are taken from that table; D and trimming were inferred from the DNA. The profile shows 250,000 to 400,000 clones, roughly 85% of them singletons.

This clonotype was obtained from a woman aged 25 to 45 who had been exposed to COVID-19. What was sequenced was PBMCs or T cells enriched from blood (not recorded which). The chain links TRBV5-1 to TRBJ1-2; 11 positions agree with TRBD1. CDR3 sequence (DNA): TGCGCCAGCAGCCCGGGACAGGGGGGTCTACTATATGGCTACACCTTC. Translation: CASSPGQGGLLYGYTF.